This T cell receptor beta chain was sequenced for a study of blood T cell repertoires in COVID-19 (dated by TCRdb to 2018 to 2020). About the investigation overall: The collaborator samples originated in the United States, Italy and Spain and spanned the acute and convalescent phases of COVID-19. The material from the prospective study consisted of cDNA or gDNA derived from T cells, B-cell-depleted T cells, or PBMCs. Subjects who had been exposed to COVID-19, were actively infected with it, or had recovered from it provided the deeply sampled blood TCRbeta repertoires that made up the dataset. A freely available public database, intended as a resource for researchers studying the immune response to SARS-CoV-2, is where the repertoires were released. Samples came from the ongoing ImmuneRACE study (first 160 participants) plus 1,254 subjects from 6 global collaborators. The sample metadata nearly always contained a de-identified subject ID, COVID-19 status, age in years and sex. HLA class I and class II types, where available, came from metadata supplied by the sample provider rather than from assay-based typing.

At one collaborating source in Seattle, patients were enrolled during active infection and were followed longitudinally through the course of disease. Each collaborating institution followed its own protocols to collect whole blood in K2EDTA tubes. For TCRbeta analysis, collaborators shipped samples as frozen whole blood, isolated PBMCs, or DNA extracted from either of those sample types. What the research found in general, with its limitations: The quantity of clinical and demographic metadata differed by source and by participant and was supplied without curation.

For this clone: It lacks a known antigen. Per-nucleotide qualities are absent, and no much larger clonotype sits a single base away.

The immunoSEQ Assay, a bias-controlled multiplex PCR, was used to amplify TCRbeta CDR3 regions from genomic DNA. In the original analysis: The number of nucleated cells in each sample was estimated by amplification of reference gene primers within the assay. To quantify the absolute abundance of each unique TCRbeta CDR3 rearrangement, sequence reads were collapsed and filtered. For each sample, productive Simpson clonality was calculated as the square root of Simpson's diversity index across productive rearrangements. The source is immuneACCESS, and TCRdb retained only in-frame sequences with V and J called. Part of the clones is not carried over; for the studies checked, unresolved V genes explain less than half of this, and the remainder is unexplained. V and J calls plus clone size are reproduced from that table; the DNA served to infer D and trimming. The sample contains about 390,000 clones, approximately 87% of them found a single time. The ten biggest clones cover about 2.1% of the sample.

The germline V gene encodes CDR1 SGHAT and CDR2 FQNNGV. The junction shows trimming of 6 bases on V and 0 bases on J, and the gene matches do not reach 7 bases of it. CDR3 length: 16 amino acids, cysteine to phenylalanine. Of the read, only the CDR3 DNA is kept; its 48 bases are in frame from base 1. This receptor was obtained from a woman aged 55-69 years with COVID-19, enrolled during active disease. The material sequenced was peripheral blood. The rearrangement combines TRBV11-2 with TRBJ2-5, with 10 bases matching TRBD1. The nucleotides are TGTGCCAGCAGAAAATTCGGGACAGGGGACCAAGAGACCCAGTACTTC. Its translation is CASRKFGTGDQETQYF.